The 7 T cell receptor beta chains given below trace back to one sample, sequenced in a study of a mutant IDH1 vaccine in newly diagnosed glioma. Time point in this sample: week 35, safety follow-up. In the vaccine, a single dose held 300 ug of the mutant IDH1 20-mer peptide, along with topical imiquimod. These receptors have no known antigen. Sequenced by immunoSEQ multiplex PCR; TCRdb stores in-frame clones only, minus some. This sample carries 60,000 to 65,000 clones, 80% to 85% of them seen once, and the ten largest clones take about 4.6%. The sample was PBMCs, taken from a glioma patient whose treatment included an IDH1 peptide vaccine. Receptor source: a man aged 30-40 years with glioma.

This chain connects TRBV11-2 to TRBJ2-7; 12 nucleotides match TRBD1. This CDR3 region has 15 residues. Germline CDR1 and CDR2: SGHAT and FQNNGV. J lost 4 bases, V lost 1 base, and 2 bases had no gene match. CDR3 nucleotide sequence: TGTGCCAGCAGCTTAGGGGACAGGGGGCCTTACGAGCAGTACTTC. It translates to CASSLGDRGPYEQYF.

This chain connects TRBV5-1 to TRBJ2-2; D call uncertain. The CDR3 is made up of 17 amino acids. Germline CDR1 and CDR2: SGHRS and YFSETQ. Trimming took off 2 bases at V and 6 bases at J, with 20 bases between the two ends. The CDR3 nucleotides read TGCGCCAGCAGCTTTAATCTCGTCGATCCCCCAGCCGGGGAGCTGTTTTTT. It is translated as CASSFNLVDPPAGELFF. Drawing the rest from reference TRBV5-1 and TRBJ2-2, the complete variable domain is KAGVTQTPRYLIKTRGQQVTLSCSPISGHRSVSWYQQTPGQGLQFLFEYFSETQRNKGNFPGRFSGRQFSNSRSEMNVSTLELGDSALYLCASSFNLVDPPAGELFFGEGSRLTVL.

This chain connects TRBV5-4 to TRBJ2-3; D ambiguous. Germline V lookup: CDR1 SGHNT, CDR2 YYREEE (reference sequence). The germline V and J ends were trimmed by 2 bases and 1 base, with 14 bases remaining between them. This CDR3 has 16 amino acids. In DNA form, the CDR3 reads TGTGCCAGCAGCTTATCCACCGGGCCTCGCACAGATACGCAGTATTTT. It codes for CASSLSTGPRTDTQYF.

The genes are TRBV6-5 and TRBJ2-7; 11 nucleotides line up with TRBD1. The CDR3 covers 13 residues. Germline CDR1 is MNHEY and CDR2 is SVGAGI. Trimming at V came to 6 bases and at J to 6 bases, leaving 4 bases not matched to a gene. The CDR3 coding sequence is TGTGCCAGCAGCCCCGGGACAGGGGGCGAGCAGTACTTC. Encoded protein: CASSPGTGGEQYF.

The chain has TRBV7-6 and TRBJ1-2, with D unresolved. Germline V gene lookup returns CDR1 SGHVS and CDR2 FNYEAQ. Trimming removed 1 base at V and 4 bases at J, with 16 bases between. The CDR3 has 16 amino acids. The CDR3, as DNA: TGTGCCAGCAGCTTAGAAGTGGGTCTCAGTGGCTATGGCTACACCTTC. Protein: CASSLEVGLSGYGYTF. The whole variable domain, filled in from reference TRBV7-6 and TRBJ1-2, reads GAGVSQSPRYKVTKRGQDVALRCDPISGHVSLYWYRQALGQGPEFLTYFNYEAQQDKSGLPNDRFSAERPEGSISTLTIQRTEQRDSAMYRCASSLEVGLSGYGYTFGSGTRLTVV.

V and J are TRBV10-3 and TRBJ2-7; 9 bases are shared with TRBD2. The V and J ends lost 0 bases and 2 bases, in that order; junction bases with no gene match: 2. The CDR3 length is 15 residues. From germline, CDR1 is ENHRY and CDR2 SYGVKD. CDR3 sequence: CAISESSGGPYEQYF. The CDR3 DNA reads as TGTGCCATCAGTGAGTCCAGCGGGGGGCCCTACGAGCAGTACTTC.

This rearrangement joins TRBV29-1 to TRBJ2-2, with D perhaps TRBD1 or TRBD2 (5 bases each). The CDR3 totals 12 residues. Germline CDR1 SQVTM, CDR2 ANQGSEA. Between the trimmed V and J ends, which lost 6 bases and 5 bases, there was a span of 10 bases. This CDR3 is CSVGEPTGELFF. The CDR3 region has the DNA TGCAGCGTGGGGGAGCCTACCGGGGAGCTGTTTTTT.